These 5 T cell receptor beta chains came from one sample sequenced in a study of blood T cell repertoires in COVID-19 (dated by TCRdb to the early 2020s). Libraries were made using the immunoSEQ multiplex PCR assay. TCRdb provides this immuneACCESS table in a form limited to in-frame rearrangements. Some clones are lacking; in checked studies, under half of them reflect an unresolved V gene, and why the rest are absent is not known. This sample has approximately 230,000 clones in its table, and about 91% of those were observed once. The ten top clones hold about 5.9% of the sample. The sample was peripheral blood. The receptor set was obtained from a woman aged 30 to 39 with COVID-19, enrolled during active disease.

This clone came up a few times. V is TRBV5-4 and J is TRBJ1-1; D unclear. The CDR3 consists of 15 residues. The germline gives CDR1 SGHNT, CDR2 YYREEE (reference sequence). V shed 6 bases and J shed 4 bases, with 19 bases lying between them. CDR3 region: CASIPTGRAGTEAFF. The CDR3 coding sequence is TGTGCCAGCATTCCCACGGGAAGGGCTGGCACTGAAGCTTTCTTT.

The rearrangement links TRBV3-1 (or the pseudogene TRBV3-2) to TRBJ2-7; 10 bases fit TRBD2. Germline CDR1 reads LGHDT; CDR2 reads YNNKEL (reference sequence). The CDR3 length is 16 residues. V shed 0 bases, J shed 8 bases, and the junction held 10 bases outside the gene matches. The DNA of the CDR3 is TGTGCCAGCAGCCAAGATTTGGCTAGCGGGGGAGTCCAGCAGTACTTC. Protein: CASSQDLASGGVQQYF.

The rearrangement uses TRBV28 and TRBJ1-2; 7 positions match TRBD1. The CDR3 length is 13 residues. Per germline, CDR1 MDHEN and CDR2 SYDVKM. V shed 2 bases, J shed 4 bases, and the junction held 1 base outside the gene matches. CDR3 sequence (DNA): TGTGCCAGCAGTTTAACAGGGGCCTATGGCTACACCTTC. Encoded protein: CASSLTGAYGYTF.

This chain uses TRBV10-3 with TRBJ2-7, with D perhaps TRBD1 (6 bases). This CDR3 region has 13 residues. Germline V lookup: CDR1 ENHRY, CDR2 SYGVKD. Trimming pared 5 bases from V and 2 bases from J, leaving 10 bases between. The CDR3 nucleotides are TGTGCCATCAGTAACAGGGCTGCCTACGAGCAGTACTTC. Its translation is CAISNRAAYEQYF.

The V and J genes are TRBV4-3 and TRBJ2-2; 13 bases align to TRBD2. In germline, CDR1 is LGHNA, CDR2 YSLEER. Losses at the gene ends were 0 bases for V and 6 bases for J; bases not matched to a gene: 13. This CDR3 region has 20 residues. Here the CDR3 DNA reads TGCGCCAGCAGCCAAGAGCTAACAAACGGACTAGCGGGAGCGGCCGGGGAGCTGTTTTTT. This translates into CASSQELTNGLAGAAGELFF.